The sequence of this T cell receptor (beta chain) was determined in a study of T cell repertoires in cytomegalovirus infection. Study details: An indication of both CMV infection and matching HLA type came from public TCR beta signatures.

TCRdb called the reads again in MiXCR, with one record for every CDR3 protein. Among 8,000 or so distinct CDR3 sequences listed, under 55% were seen once. Findings and caveats of the study: Public TCR beta family frequency separated CMV-and-HLA carriers, including in an independent cohort. The ex vivo response was dominated by HLA-C-restricted CMV-specific TCR beta clonotypes.

This clonotype has just one count. Its specificity is unknown. The CDR3 length is 16 residues. In germline, CDR1 is SGHVS, CDR2 FQNEAQ. V dropped 1 base and J dropped 11 bases, with 23 bases sitting between them. The clonotype originates from a human donor in good health (CMV status not recorded). Some clones in this sample may be carry-over from other donors' samples. Source material: PBMCs, sequenced either directly or after in vitro stimulation (not recorded which). The chain recombines TRBV7-8 with TRBJ1-1; possible D gene TRBD1, 5 bases. CDR3 in DNA: TGTGCCAGCAGCTTAGATTCTCGGGGCTCGAACGCGGACGCTTTCTTT. Its protein product is CASSLDSRGSNADAFF.